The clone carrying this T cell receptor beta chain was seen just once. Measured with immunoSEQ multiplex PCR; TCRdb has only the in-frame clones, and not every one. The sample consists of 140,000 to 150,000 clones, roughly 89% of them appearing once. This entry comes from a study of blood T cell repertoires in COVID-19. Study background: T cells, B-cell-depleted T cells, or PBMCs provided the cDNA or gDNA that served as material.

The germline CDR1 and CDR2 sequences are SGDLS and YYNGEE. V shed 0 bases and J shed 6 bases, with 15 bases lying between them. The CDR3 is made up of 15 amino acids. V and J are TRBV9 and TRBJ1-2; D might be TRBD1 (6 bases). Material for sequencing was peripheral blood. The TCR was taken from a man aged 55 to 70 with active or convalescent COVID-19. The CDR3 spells CASSVALWQGNGYTF. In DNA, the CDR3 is TGTGCCAGCAGCGTAGCCTTGTGGCAGGGGAATGGCTACACCTTC.